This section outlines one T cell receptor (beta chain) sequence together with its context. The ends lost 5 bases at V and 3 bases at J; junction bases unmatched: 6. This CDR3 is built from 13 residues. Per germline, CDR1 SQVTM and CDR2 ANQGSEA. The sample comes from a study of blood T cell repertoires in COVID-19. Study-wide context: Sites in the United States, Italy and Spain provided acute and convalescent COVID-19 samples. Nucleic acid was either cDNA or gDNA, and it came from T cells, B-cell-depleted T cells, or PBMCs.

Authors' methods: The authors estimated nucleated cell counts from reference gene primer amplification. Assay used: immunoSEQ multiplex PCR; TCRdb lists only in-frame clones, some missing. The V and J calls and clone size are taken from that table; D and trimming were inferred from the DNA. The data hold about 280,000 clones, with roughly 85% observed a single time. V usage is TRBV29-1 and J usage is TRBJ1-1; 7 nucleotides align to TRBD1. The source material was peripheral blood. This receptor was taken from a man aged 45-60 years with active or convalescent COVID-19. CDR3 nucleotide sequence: TGCAGCGTTAGACAGGGCGCTTACACTGAAGCTTTCTTT. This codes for CSVRQGAYTEAFF.